The 25 T cell receptor beta chains presented below share a single source sample, sequenced in a study of blood T cell repertoires in COVID-19. Method: immunoSEQ multiplex PCR; TCRdb's copy keeps in-frame clones and lacks some. This table has over 200,000 clones, about 89% appearing once. Sample: PBMCs or T cells enriched from blood (not recorded which). These receptors all stem from a human donor in a cohort exposed to, infected with or recovered from COVID-19 (not recorded which). The donor label of this sample is uncertain.

Worth noting for this clone: This specimen includes other DNA sequences encoding the same CDR3. The J gene is TRBJ2-2, the V gene TRBV7-9; 7 positions match TRBD1. Germline CDR1 and CDR2: SEHNR and FQNEAQ (reference sequence). Losses at the gene ends were 5 bases for V and 3 bases for J; bases not matched to a gene: 6. This CDR3 spans 15 amino acids. The CDR3 loop is CASSPRDRDTGELFF. The DNA of the CDR3 is TGTGCCAGCAGCCCAAGGGACAGAGACACCGGGGAGCTGTTTTTT.

The chain is built from TRBV7-9 and TRBJ2-3; D is ambiguous. The CDR3 length is 14 residues. CDR1 is SEHNR and CDR2 is FQNEAQ in the germline V gene (reference sequence). The ends were cut back, 1 base at V and 6 bases at J, with 11 bases in the middle. This CDR3 reads CASSLGTGSDTQYF. In DNA, the CDR3 is TGTGCCAGCAGCTTAGGTACCGGGTCCGATACGCAGTATTTT.

V gene TRBV2 combines with J gene TRBJ1-1, with D perhaps TRBD1 (5 bases). The CDR3 runs to 16 residues. The V gene's germline CDR1 is SNHLY and CDR2 FYNNEI. V was clipped by 2 bases and J by 1 base, with 14 bases between them. The DNA for the CDR3 is TGTGCCAGCAGTGAAACCCCACGCGGGGGGAACACTGAAGCTTTCTTT. It translates to CASSETPRGGNTEAFF. The full variable domain, its missing parts supplied by reference TRBV2 and TRBJ1-1, is EPEVTQTPSHQVTQMGQEVILRCVPISNHLYFYWYRQILGQKVEFLVSFYNNEISEKSEIFDDQFSVERPDGSNFTLKIRSTKLEDSAMYFCASSETPRGGNTEAFFGQGTRLTVV.

The chain employs TRBV5-5 and TRBJ1-2; 7 bases agree with TRBD1. The ends lost 3 bases at V and 12 bases at J; junction bases unmatched: 14. The CDR3 runs to 14 residues. Germline CDR1 reads SGHKS; CDR2 reads YYEKEE (reference sequence). The CDR3 region has the DNA TGTGCCAGCAGCTATAATTCCGGGACAGATTTGGACACCTTC. It yields the protein CASSYNSGTDLDTF.

This chain links TRBV4-1 with TRBJ1-1; TRBD1 matches 8 bases. V shed 5 bases and J 7 bases; nucleotides not matched to a gene: 12. Germline-derived CDR1 and CDR2 are MGHRA and YSYEKL. The CDR3 covers 15 residues. The DNA of the CDR3 is TGCGCCAGCAGCGTCGTTCCAGGGGGCCAGGGTGAAGCTTTCTTT. Translating it yields CASSVVPGGQGEAFF.

The rearrangement links TRBV11-2 to TRBJ1-3, with D perhaps TRBD1 (5 bases). CDR3 length equals 16 residues. Germline values: CDR1 SGHAT, CDR2 FQNNGV. Trimming took 1 base from V and 0 from J, leaving 10 bases between them. The CDR3 region has the DNA TGTGCCAGCAGCTTAGGTCGCGGGGGCTCTGGAAACACCATATATTTT. Protein: CASSLGRGGSGNTIYF.

V gene TRBV4-2 combines with J gene TRBJ1-2, with unresolved D. The germline V gene encodes CDR1 LGHNA and CDR2 YNFKEQ. Trimming shortened V by 0 bases and J by 6 bases, and 14 bases separated the two germline ends. The CDR3 totals 15 residues. The CDR3 sequence is CASSQESGRGDGYTF. The CDR3 nucleotides are TGTGCCAGCAGCCAAGAGTCAGGCCGGGGAGATGGCTACACCTTC.

The chain uses TRBV30 and TRBJ2-7; D perhaps matches TRBD1 (6 bases). The V and J ends lost 6 bases and 2 bases respectively, with 11 bases between them. Per the germline V gene, CDR1 is GTSNPN and CDR2 is SVGIG (reference sequence). The CDR3 consists of 12 residues. For the CDR3, the DNA is TGTGCCTGCTCCGGGACACCCTACGAGCAGTACTTC. As protein: CACSGTPYEQYF.

V usage is TRBV21-1 and J usage is TRBJ2-3; the table's TRBD1 call for D was not verified on the DNA. TRBV21-1 constitutes a pseudogene. The CDR3 totals 15 residues. CDR3 DNA: TGTGCCAGCAGCAATAGACCCTCAGGGACAGATACGCAGTATTTT. Amino acids: CASSNRPSGTDTQYF.

V and J are TRBV30 and TRBJ1-1; D may be TRBD1 (5 bases). V lost 0 bases and J lost 1, with 12 bases in between. There are 15 residues in the CDR3. Germline loops: CDR1 GTSNPN, CDR2 SVGIG (reference sequence). The CDR3 coding sequence is TGTGCCTGGAGTGTAGGGGCAGCGAGGAACACTGAAGCTTTCTTT. It translates to CAWSVGAARNTEAFF.

The chain employs TRBV10-2 and TRBJ1-1; maybe TRBD1 (6 bases). This CDR3 is built from 13 residues. Per the germline V gene, CDR1 is WSHSY and CDR2 is SAAADI. V was pared by 0 bases and J by 4 bases, with 6 bases between. Written as DNA, the CDR3 is TGCGCCAGCAGTGAGTCACAGGGCACTGAAGCTTTCTTT. The encoded protein is CASSESQGTEAFF.

The CDR3 loop reads CASSQDEGRGNTIYF. As DNA, the CDR3 is TGTGCCAGCAGCCAAGATGAGGGCCGGGGAAACACCATATATTTT. The V call is TRBV4-2, the J call TRBJ1-3; D not resolved. Trimming took 0 bases from V and 4 from J, leaving 10 bases between them. This CDR3 region has 15 residues. CDR1 is LGHNA and CDR2 is YNFKEQ in the germline V gene.

CDR3 sequence: CASSVGGAIDEQYF. For the CDR3, the DNA is TGTGCCAGCAGTGTCGGCGGGGCTATAGACGAGCAGTACTTC. The chain couples TRBV2 to TRBJ2-7; maybe TRBD2 (6 bases). The V and J ends lost 4 bases and 5 bases respectively, with 15 bases between them. Germline CDR1 and CDR2: SNHLY and FYNNEI. The CDR3 covers 14 residues.

This chain joins TRBV27 and TRBJ2-5, with 9 bases identical to TRBD1. In germline, CDR1 is MNHEY, CDR2 SMNVEV (reference sequence). The trim removed 5 bases at V and 1 base at J, leaving 5 bases unmatched. This CDR3 is built from 15 residues. In DNA, the CDR3 is TGTGCCAGCAGTCCCCTGACAGGGGGCCAAGAGACCCAGTACTTC. This gives the protein CASSPLTGGQETQYF.

This clone was detected once. This chain joins TRBV18 and TRBJ2-7; 11 nucleotides match TRBD1. Germline V CDR1 and CDR2: KGHSH, LQKENI. V was clipped by 4 bases and J by 4 bases; unmatched bases: 3. This CDR3 comprises 14 residues. CDR3 sequence: CASSLGDRGYEQYF. The CDR3, as DNA: TGTGCCAGCTCACTCGGGGACAGGGGGTACGAGCAGTACTTC.

This chain links TRBV5-1 with TRBJ1-5; tentative D call: TRBD1 (5 bases). This CDR3 region has 13 residues. Germline V lookup: CDR1 SGHRS, CDR2 YFSETQ. V gave up 2 bases and J gave up 5 bases, with 8 bases separating them. The CDR3 nucleotides are TGCGCCAGCAGCTTTGACAGCGATCAGCCCCAGCATTTT. Its translation: CASSFDSDQPQHF.

The gene calls are TRBV19 and TRBJ1-5, with TRBD1 matching 8 bases. This CDR3 is built from 18 residues. Germline V gives CDR1 LNHDA, CDR2 SQIVND (reference sequence). The J segment lost 0 bases and the V segment lost 1 base, leaving 8 bases of the junction unmatched. CDR3 protein: CASSIAQGQGASNQPQHF. CDR3 coding DNA: TGTGCCAGTAGTATAGCCCAGGGGCAGGGGGCTAGCAATCAGCCCCAGCATTTT.

V gene TRBV30 combines with J gene TRBJ2-7; the D gene is possibly TRBD2 (5 bases). This CDR3 has 13 residues. CDR1 and CDR2 (germline): GTSNPN, SVGIG (reference sequence). V was trimmed by 1 base and J by 3 bases, leaving 10 bases between them. CDR3 nucleotide sequence: TGTGCCTGGAGTGCCGGACTGAGCTACGAGCAGTACTTC. Translation gives CAWSAGLSYEQYF.

The rearrangement joins TRBV3-1 (or the pseudogene TRBV3-2) to TRBJ2-2, with 15 nucleotides matching TRBD2. The CDR3 is 18 amino acids. Trimming at V came to 4 bases and at J to 7 bases, leaving 10 bases not matched to a gene. CDR1 and CDR2 from the germline V gene are LGHDT and YNNKEL (reference sequence). The CDR3 nucleotides read TGTGCCAGCAGCCGCCCCCCGGGACTAGCGGGGGGAAGCGGGGAGCTGTTTTTT. As protein: CASSRPPGLAGGSGELFF.

This chain uses TRBV12-3 or TRBV12-4 with TRBJ1-1; TRBD1 might be the D (5 bases). The germline V and J ends were trimmed by 5 bases and 6 bases, with 10 bases remaining between them. The CDR3 is 12 amino acids. The CDR3: CASSIPGPEAFF. Written as DNA, the CDR3 is TGTGCCAGCAGTATACCAGGGCCTGAAGCTTTCTTT.

This clone was detected only once. The rearrangement joins TRBV12-3 or TRBV12-4 to TRBJ1-5; D is unclear. The ends were cut back, 3 bases at V and 9 bases at J, with 9 bases in the middle. This CDR3 contains 12 residues. The CDR3 reads CASSLAPGPQHF. CDR3 DNA: TGTGCCAGCAGTTTGGCCCCTGGGCCCCAGCATTTT.

This chain links TRBV27 with TRBJ1-1; no clear D gene. The germline V and J ends were trimmed by 6 bases and 4 bases, with 12 bases remaining between them. The CDR3 covers 13 residues. Germline V gene lookup returns CDR1 MNHEY and CDR2 SMNVEV (reference sequence). CDR3 amino acids: CASSPSGVTEAFF. For the CDR3, the DNA is TGTGCCAGCAGCCCAAGCGGGGTCACTGAAGCTTTCTTT.

The sample holds a few counts of this clone. The V call is TRBV7-3, the J call TRBJ2-1; possible D gene TRBD2, 5 bases. Germline loops: CDR1 SGHTA, CDR2 FQGTGA. This CDR3 has 15 amino acids. Trimming left V 5 bases short and J 2 bases short, with 13 bases between. The CDR3 DNA reads as TGTGCCAGCAGCCCTGACGGAGGACCCTACAATGAGCAGTTCTTC. It translates to CASSPDGGPYNEQFF. Complete variable domain (other parts from reference TRBV7-3 and TRBJ2-1): GAGVSQTPSNKVTEKGKYVELRCDPISGHTALYWYRQSLGQGPEFLIYFQGTGAADDSGLPNDRFFAVRPEGSVSTLKIQRTERGDSAVYLCASSPDGGPYNEQFFGPGTRLTVL.

The rearrangement links TRBV4-2 to TRBJ2-7, with 9 bases matching TRBD1. V lost 1 base and J lost 5; bases outside the gene matches: 6. The CDR3 has 15 amino acids. Looked up from germline, CDR1 is LGHNA and CDR2 is YNFKEQ. The CDR3 DNA reads TGTGCCAGCAGCCAAGTTTCGGGACAGGGAAACGAGCAGTACTTC. Its translation: CASSQVSGQGNEQYF.

V gene TRBV19 combines with J gene TRBJ2-2, with a possible D match to TRBD2 (7 bases). This CDR3 is built from 15 residues. The germline CDR1 and CDR2 sequences are LNHDA and SQIVND (reference sequence). CDR3 residues: CATTGGGGRTGELFF. CDR3 nucleotides: TGTGCAACAACCGGGGGCGGGGGTAGGACCGGGGAGCTGTTTTTT.